The clone carrying this TCR beta chain is a singleton in its sample. Measured with immunoSEQ multiplex PCR; TCRdb has only the in-frame clones, and not every one. The sample has over 25,000 clones, over 85% seen once; the top ten hold more than 25%. This sample was taken from a study of T cell clones after liver transplantation. Study information: TCRbeta sequencing after a pre-transplant mixed lymphocyte reaction identified graft-donor-reactive clones, later tracked in post-transplant blood.

This CDR3 is 14 amino acids long. Trimming removed 5 bases at V and 7 bases at J, with 15 bases between. The germline gives CDR1 SEHNR, CDR2 FQNEAQ (reference sequence). This clonotype was sampled from a human patient who received a liver transplant. A subset of T cells may come from the graft donor. This sequence joins TRBV7-9 and TRBJ2-1, with a weak D call TRBD2 (5 bases). Source: CD8+ T cells from blood, taken 12 months after liver transplant. CDR3 protein: CASSGLRHPNEQFF. Here the CDR3 DNA reads TGTGCCAGCAGCGGACTGAGGCACCCTAATGAGCAGTTCTTC.